This TCR beta chain was profiled in a study of cytomegalovirus exposure and HLA in healthy donors. Study-level points and caveats: Later work showed greater clonal expansion in HLA-associated TCR beta chains than in equally common others. Analysis was carried out at a later point, and it linked a missense DCLRE1C variant to TCR beta V- and J-gene trimming. Later analysis suggested links between common viral pathogens and several top significant clusters.

Trimming removed 0 bases from V and 0 bases from J; junction bases left unmatched: 5. CDR1 is MGHRA and CDR2 is YSYEKL in the germline V gene. The CDR3 covers 17 residues. Vbeta (60) and Jbeta (13) primers were used in the PCR. Authors' analysis steps: Tens of millions of unique TCR beta chains, 9 million to 12 million shared, were counted in a later analysis. Measured with immunoSEQ multiplex PCR; TCRdb has only the in-frame clones, and not every one. That table is the source of V, J and clone size, and D and trimming were worked out from the DNA. The sample comprises 200,000 to 250,000 clones, 80% to 90% of which are singletons, and around 3% rests with the top ten. Remarks on this clone: What it recognizes is unknown.

The V and J genes are TRBV4-1 and TRBJ2-4; TRBD2 matches at 7 bases. Sequencing used PBMCs. The clonotype comes from a man in his thirties or forties in good health and CMV-seronegative. The CDR3 protein is CASSQDWAGVAKNIQYF. CDR3 nucleotides: TGCGCCAGCAGCCAAGATTGGGCGGGGGTAGCCAAAAACATTCAGTACTTC.